These 7 T cell receptor beta chains were all obtained from the same sample, sequenced in a study of T cells in Graves' hyperthyroidism and ophthalmopathy. RNA transcripts yielded amplified TCR beta CDR3 regions. Using the HTBI primer set, a first-round RT-PCR was run on the TCR CDR3. TCRdb fed the multiplex PCR reads into MiXCR, producing one record per CDR3 protein. The table shows approximately 600,000 distinct CDR3 sequences, with 14% to 15% occurring only once. The sequenced sample was blood. The receptors stem from a woman between 40 and 50 years old with Graves' ophthalmopathy.

A remark on this clonotype: A junction end diverges from the germline sequence, so it may reflect a read error. J is TRBJ2-2 and V is TRBV7-7; the match to TRBD2 covers 7 bases. The germline gives CDR1 SSHAT, CDR2 FNYEAQ (reference sequence). The CDR3 totals 16 residues. This CDR3 is CASSLSLAANTGELFF. The CDR3, as DNA: TGTGCTAGCAGCTTAAGTCTAGCGGCGAACACCGGGGAGCTGTTTTTT.

This clonotype came up many times. The chain is built from TRBV19 and TRBJ2-5; D may match TRBD1 or TRBD2 (5 bases each). Germline assignment: CDR1 LNHDA and CDR2 SQIVND (reference sequence). The CDR3 sequence is 13 residues long. V lost 8 bases and J lost 0, with 10 bases in between. CDR3 sequence: CASPGTHQETQYF. Written as DNA, the CDR3 is TGTGCCAGTCCCGGGACCCACCAAGAGACCCAGTACTTC.

This clonotype was recorded a few times. The chain employs TRBV12-5 and TRBJ2-2, with D hard to call. Germline loops: CDR1 LGHNT, CDR2 FRNRAP. Deletions cut 1 base from V and 6 bases from J, with 9 bases between. This CDR3 region has 14 residues. CDR3 bases: TGTGCTAGTGGTTTGGGCACAGTCCCCGGGGAGCTGTTTTTT. Translated, it gives CASGLGTVPGELFF.

This clonotype was observed at least ten times. The chain employs TRBV7-8 and TRBJ2-5; possible D gene TRBD2, 5 bases. This CDR3 is built from 14 residues. CDR1 and CDR2 (germline): SGHVS, FQNEAQ. Trimming took 5 bases from V and 4 from J, leaving 14 bases between them. CDR3 sequence: CASSPFVGRETQYF. The CDR3 bases are TGTGCCAGCAGCCCGTTTGTGGGGAGAGAGACCCAGTACTTC.

The chain employs TRBV2 and TRBJ2-7; D is ambiguous. CDR1 is SNHLY, CDR2 FYNNEI, per germline. V gave up 6 bases and J gave up 0 bases, with 15 bases separating them. CDR3 length equals 15 residues. CDR3 DNA: TGTGCCAGCAGGAGTCTACGCCTAAGCTCCTACGAGCAGTACTTC. Translated, it gives CASRSLRLSSYEQYF.

Only a few counts were recorded for this clonotype. V usage is TRBV5-1 and J usage is TRBJ2-5; 7 bases are shared with TRBD1. Per germline, CDR1 SGHRS and CDR2 YFSETQ. This CDR3 is 15 amino acids long. The junction had 4 bases not matched to a gene; V was cut back by 1 base and J by 1 base. The CDR3 bases are TGCGCCAGCAGCTTGACAGGGGCACCCCAAGAGACCCAGTACTTC. Translating it yields CASSLTGAPQETQYF.

This clonotype was counted ten times or more. The chain employs TRBV6-1 and TRBJ2-7, with D perhaps TRBD1 (5 bases). The germline V gene has CDR1 MNHNS and CDR2 SASEGT. V was cut by 7 bases and J by 5 bases, with 12 bases left in between. There are 12 residues in the CDR3. The CDR3 region is CASKTGFDEQYF. CDR3 nucleotides: TGTGCCAGCAAAACAGGCTTCGACGAGCAGTACTTC.